This TCR beta chain originates from a study of blood T cell repertoires in COVID-19 (TCRdb year 2020). Turning to the overall study: Samples covering the acute and convalescent phases of COVID-19 were provided by collaborators in the United States, Italy and Spain. The prospective study material was composed of cDNA or gDNA derived from T cells, B-cell-depleted T cells, or PBMCs. Deeply sampled blood TCRbeta repertoires from subjects exposed to, actively infected with, or recovered from COVID-19 were included in the dataset. A freely available public database, intended as a resource for researchers studying the immune response to SARS-CoV-2, is where the repertoires were released. Samples came from the ongoing ImmuneRACE study (first 160 participants) plus 1,254 subjects from 6 global collaborators. A de-identified subject ID, COVID-19 status, age in years and sex were almost always included in the sample metadata. Where HLA class I and class II types were available, the types were taken from metadata supplied by the sample provider, not from assay-based typing. Overall study outcomes, separate from this receptor: The quantity of clinical and demographic metadata differed by source and by participant and was supplied without curation.

TCRbeta CDR3 regions were amplified from genomic DNA by means of the immunoSEQ Assay, a bias-controlled multiplex PCR. The study's own analysis went as follows. The number of nucleated cells in each sample was estimated from the amplification of reference gene primers within the assay. Sequence reads were collapsed and filtered to measure the absolute abundance of every unique TCRbeta CDR3 rearrangement. For each sample, productive Simpson clonality was calculated as the square root of Simpson's diversity index across productive rearrangements. TCRdb took over this immuneACCESS table, retaining in-frame rearrangements with V and J assigned. Such tables are incomplete; in checked studies, under half of the missing clones stem from an unresolved V gene, and the remainder is unexplained. Clonal size and the V and J genes are those of that table, whereas D and trimming came from the DNA. The sample profile shows about 300,000 clones; just under 90% of them were found once. The biggest ten clones account for 1.5% to 2% of the sample.

CDR1 and CDR2, looked up from the germline V gene, are MDHEN and SYDVKM. Compared with germline, V lacks 1 base and J lacks 2 bases; bases without a gene match: 1. The CDR3 holds 15 amino acids from the cysteine to the phenylalanine. Only the CDR3 part of the read is kept: 45 bases, read in frame from the first base. A word on this clone: The antigen this receptor binds is unknown. No clone much larger than this one lies a single base away; base qualities are absent.

One collaborating source in Seattle enrolled patients during active infection and followed them longitudinally through the course of disease. Whole blood was collected in K2EDTA tubes by collaborating institutions according to the institutions' own protocols. For TCRbeta analysis, collaborators shipped samples in one of three forms: frozen whole blood, isolated PBMCs, or DNA extracted from either of those sample types. This chain is built from TRBV28 and TRBJ1-4, with 7 middle bases fitting TRBD1. What was sequenced was peripheral blood. The sequence derives from a woman aged 30 to 39 with COVID-19, enrolled during active disease. The CDR3 protein: CASSLSGQTNEKLFF. The DNA sequence is given as TGTGCCAGCAGTTTATCGGGACAGACTAATGAAAAACTGTTTTTT.